The clone carrying this T cell receptor (beta chain) was observed a handful of times. Its specificity is not known. This entry comes from a study of CD4 T cells in relation to SARS-CoV-2 and coronaviruses. The overall study: ViraFEST: approximately eleven-day antigen culture of PBMCs, then TCR beta CDR3 sequencing.

General study points: Memory recall responses, not primary responses primed in culture, are what the assay detects.

The repertoire was sequenced with immunoSEQ multiplex PCR; TCRdb's copy has only in-frame clones and lacks some. The table has about 43,000 clones, around 79% seen once. The germline V gene encodes CDR1 MNHEY and CDR2 SVGAGI. The CDR3 is 13 residues long. V gave up 7 bases and J gave up 6 bases, with 15 bases separating them. This rearrangement joins TRBV6-5 to TRBJ1-2, with unresolved D. The specimen sequenced was naive CD4+ T cells from PBMCs, cultured in vitro. Subset of the sample: naive CD4+ T cells isolated by negative enrichment. This sequence originates from an adult with COVID-19. In DNA, the CDR3 is TGTGCCAGCAAAGAGACACCCGGGGATGGCTACACCTTC. It specifies CASKETPGDGYTF.